This T cell receptor beta chain stems from a study of OX40 agonist ivuxolimab in advanced cancers. Study background: Patients' therapy was ivuxolimab, an antibody that acts as an agonist of OX40 (CD134). Hepatocellular carcinoma, melanoma, renal cell or head and neck cancer occurred in dose-escalation patients. Three dose-escalation patients had partial responses: one with hepatocellular carcinoma and two with cutaneous melanoma. Notes on the study in general: Blood T cells, both CD4+ and CD8+, expanded clonally by week 6 at 0.1 to 3.0 mg/kg.

To note about this clone: Antigen specificity is unknown.

The table came from immunoSEQ multiplex PCR; TCRdb's copy has only in-frame clones and leaves some out. The table has under 25,000 clones, around 78% seen once; the top ten hold roughly 29%. V lost 5 bases and J 1 base, leaving 11 bases between the germline ends. This CDR3 has 14 amino acids. Germline assignment: CDR1 SGHVS and CDR2 FNYEAQ. The TCR comes from an adult with an advanced solid tumor such as melanoma, head and neck, liver or kidney cancer. This specimen consisted of CD4+ or CD8+ T cells sorted from blood, obtained in a trial of the OX40 agonist ivuxolimab. The chain carries TRBV7-6 and TRBJ1-1; tentatively, D is TRBD1 (5 bases). The chain's CDR3 is CASSLGGWNTEAFF. Written as DNA, the CDR3 is TGTGCCAGCAGCCTCGGGGGTTGGAACACTGAAGCTTTCTTT.